These 32 T cell receptor beta chains came from one sample sequenced in a study of blood T cell repertoires in COVID-19. Assay: immunoSEQ multiplex PCR; the TCRdb copy retains only in-frame clones and omits some. The sample shows approximately 210,000 clones, over 75% of them seen only once. Sequences were obtained from peripheral blood. The receptors derive from a man in his forties or fifties with active or convalescent COVID-19.

This chain links TRBV1 with TRBJ2-2; the table's TRBD2 call for D was not verified on the DNA. TRBV1 is a documented pseudogene. This CDR3 is built from 16 residues. Here the CDR3 DNA reads TGCACCAGCAGCCGGAAGCGGGGGCCGAACACCGGGGAGCTGTTTTTT. Residues: CTSSRKRGPNTGELFF.

This chain connects TRBV2 to TRBJ1-5, with a possible D match to TRBD1 (6 bases). The germline CDR1 and CDR2 sequences are SNHLY and FYNNEI. The CDR3 has 14 amino acids. Trimming cost V 6 bases and J 0 bases, with 9 bases left between them. The CDR3 nucleotides are TGTGCCAGCAGGGACAGCTCTAGCAATCAGCCCCAGCATTTT. Its translation is CASRDSSSNQPQHF.

The chain employs TRBV14 and TRBJ1-2; TRBD1 is a possible D gene (5 bases). CDR1 SGHDN and CDR2 FVKESK come from the germline V gene. V lost 4 bases to trimming and J lost 4 bases, with 10 bases between them. The CDR3 totals 13 residues. The CDR3 region has the DNA TGTGCCAGCAGCCCCACGACAGCCTATGGCTACACCTTC. This gives the protein CASSPTTAYGYTF.

This chain uses TRBV29-1 with TRBJ1-1, with D possibly matching TRBD1 (6 bases). Trimming cost V 7 bases and J 3 bases, with 21 bases left between them. The CDR3 length is 15 residues. CDR1 SQVTM and CDR2 ANQGSEA come from the germline V gene. The CDR3 nucleotides read TGCAGCGCATACCTCGGGGGGGGCCCGTACACTGAAGCTTTCTTT. Protein product: CSAYLGGGPYTEAFF.

J is TRBJ1-5 and V is TRBV6-4; 7 bases align to TRBD1. Germline values: CDR1 MRHNA, CDR2 SNTAGT. Trimming at V came to 6 bases and at J to 3 bases, leaving 14 bases not matched to a gene. The CDR3 totals 17 residues. CDR3 region: CASRTGSSRGDNQPQHF. The CDR3 DNA reads as TGTGCCAGCAGGACAGGGAGCTCTAGGGGTGACAATCAGCCCCAGCATTTT.

The rearrangement links TRBV28 to TRBJ1-1; TRBD1 aligns across 7 bases. Germline loops: CDR1 MDHEN, CDR2 SYDVKM. V shed 7 bases, J shed 3 bases, and the junction held 23 bases outside the gene matches. CDR3 length equals 19 residues. CDR3 in amino acids: CASIRGPDISRGPDTEAFF. CDR3 in DNA: TGTGCCAGCATTAGGGGGCCAGACATCTCGAGGGGTCCGGACACTGAAGCTTTCTTT.

The CDR3 nucleotides are TGTGCCAGCAGCCCCACAGGGGGCAGTTTTGGCTACACCTTC. This sequence encodes CASSPTGGSFGYTF. This rearrangement joins TRBV14 to TRBJ1-2; TRBD1 matches at 9 bases. Germline CDR1 is SGHDN and CDR2 is FVKESK. This CDR3 contains 14 residues. Trimming cost V 4 bases and J 7 bases; bases outside gene matches: 7. Drawing the rest from reference TRBV14 and TRBJ1-2, the complete variable domain is EAGVTQFPSHSVIEKGQTVTLRCDPISGHDNLYWYRRVMGKEIKFLLHFVKESKQDESGMPNNRFLAERTGGTYSTLKVQPAELEDSGVYFCASSPTGGSFGYTFGSGTRLTVV.

The chain combines TRBV5-4 with TRBJ2-3, with 13 bases that match TRBD2. Trimming took 4 bases from V and 4 from J; bases not matched to a gene: 6. CDR1 SGHNT and CDR2 YYREEE come from the germline V gene (reference sequence). The CDR3 totals 16 residues. DNA for the CDR3: TGTGCCAGCAGCCCGCAACTAGCGGGAGGGTCAGATACGCAGTATTTT. Translated, it gives CASSPQLAGGSDTQYF.

V usage is TRBV6-5 and J usage is TRBJ1-1; the D is unclear. The germline gives CDR1 MNHEY, CDR2 SVGAGI. There are 14 residues in the CDR3. V was pared by 8 bases and J by 2 bases, with 15 bases between. CDR3 DNA sequence: TGTGCCAGCGTCCGATTCACATCTAACACTGAAGCTTTCTTT. This encodes CASVRFTSNTEAFF.

This clone was found a few times. This chain joins TRBV27 and TRBJ2-7; 10 bases map to TRBD2. The CDR3 totals 15 residues. V trimming: 5 bases; J trimming: 2 bases; junction bases outside the gene matches: 6. The V gene's germline CDR1 is MNHEY and CDR2 SMNVEV (reference sequence). The CDR3 sequence is CASSLAGEPTYEQYF. In nucleotides, the CDR3 is TGTGCCAGCAGTCTAGCGGGAGAGCCGACCTACGAGCAGTACTTC.

V gene TRBV2 combines with J gene TRBJ1-5, with 10 bases lining up with TRBD1. Per germline, CDR1 SNHLY and CDR2 FYNNEI. The CDR3 is 13 residues long. Trimming took 7 bases from V and 6 from J; bases not matched to a gene: 3. In nucleotides, the CDR3 is TGTGCCAGCAAAGACAGGGGGCTTCAGCCCCAGCATTTT. As protein: CASKDRGLQPQHF.

V usage is TRBV7-9 and J usage is TRBJ1-1; D is ambiguous. Germline assignment: CDR1 SEHNR and CDR2 FQNEAQ (reference sequence). The CDR3 has 16 residues. The germline V and J ends were trimmed by 3 bases and 0 bases, with 14 bases remaining between them. In DNA form, the CDR3 reads TGTGCCAGCAGCTTGGGCAGCATTAACCTGAACACTGAAGCTTTCTTT. As protein: CASSLGSINLNTEAFF.

This rearrangement joins TRBV7-9 to TRBJ2-1, with TRBD1 matching over 8 bases. Germline V gives CDR1 SEHNR, CDR2 FQNEAQ (reference sequence). The CDR3 contains 16 residues. V lost 4 bases, J lost 1 base, and 6 bases stayed unmatched. The CDR3 loop reads CASSSFGQGSYNEQFF. The CDR3 coding sequence is TGTGCCAGCAGCTCATTCGGACAGGGTTCCTACAATGAGCAGTTCTTC.

The genes are TRBV2 and TRBJ2-1; 9 nucleotides agree with TRBD2. V lost 6 bases to trimming and J lost 6 bases; unmatched junction nucleotides: 9. The CDR3 length is 15 residues. Germline-derived CDR1 and CDR2 are SNHLY and FYNNEI. CDR3 sequence: CASSTSGLFSNEQFF. The CDR3 DNA reads TGTGCCAGCAGCACTAGCGGGTTGTTCTCCAATGAGCAGTTCTTC. Drawing the rest from reference TRBV2 and TRBJ2-1, the complete variable domain is EPEVTQTPSHQVTQMGQEVILRCVPISNHLYFYWYRQILGQKVEFLVSFYNNEISEKSEIFDDQFSVERPDGSNFTLKIRSTKLEDSAMYFCASSTSGLFSNEQFFGPGTRLTVL.

The rearrangement uses TRBV6-5 and TRBJ2-1; TRBD1 matches at 10 bases. The germline gives CDR1 MNHEY, CDR2 SVGAGI. This CDR3 spans 14 amino acids. With 6 bases clipped from V and 9 bases from J, the junction kept 8 bases outside the gene matches. The CDR3 DNA sequence: TGTGCCAGCAGCCGGGACAGGGGAAAGGGTGAGCAGTTCTTC. Its protein product is CASSRDRGKGEQFF.

The chain couples TRBV28 to TRBJ2-7, with D possibly matching TRBD2 (5 bases). The CDR3 consists of 13 residues. Looked up from germline, CDR1 is MDHEN and CDR2 is SYDVKM. The V and J ends lost 6 bases and 1 base respectively, with 10 bases between them. For the CDR3, the DNA is TGTGCCAGCAGGGACGGGATGTCCTACGAGCAGTACTTC. It codes for CASRDGMSYEQYF.

The chain links TRBV10-1 to TRBJ1-1; D not resolved. The CDR3 loop spans 12 amino acids. V gave up 4 bases and J gave up 10 bases, with 13 bases separating them. Germline CDR1 and CDR2: WNHNN and SYGVQD (reference sequence). CDR3: CASSGAGRPAFF. In DNA form, the CDR3 reads TGCGCCAGCAGTGGGGCCGGTCGGCCAGCTTTCTTT.

V usage is TRBV4-2 and J usage is TRBJ2-1, with unresolved D. This CDR3 contains 13 residues. Germline CDR1 is LGHNA and CDR2 is YNFKEQ. Trimming left V 2 bases short and J 5 bases short, with 7 bases between. The CDR3 spells CASSQLENNEQFF. The CDR3 DNA is TGTGCCAGCAGCCAACTAGAGAACAATGAGCAGTTCTTC.

The V gene is TRBV5-1, the J gene TRBJ2-1, with TRBD2 matching over 9 bases. V lost 9 bases to trimming and J lost 7 bases; unmatched junction nucleotides: 8. The CDR3 has 13 residues. Per germline, CDR1 SGHRS and CDR2 YFSETQ. Here the CDR3 reads CATSGLARNEQFF. The CDR3 DNA sequence: TGCGCCACCTCGGGACTAGCAAGGAATGAGCAGTTCTTC.

The chain has TRBV28 and TRBJ2-7, with 7 bases matching TRBD1. The J segment lost 1 base and the V segment lost 5 bases, leaving 2 bases of the junction unmatched. CDR3 size: 13 residues. Germline values: CDR1 MDHEN, CDR2 SYDVKM. The CDR3 reads CASSIQGSYEQYF. The CDR3 DNA is TGTGCCAGCAGTATACAGGGGTCCTACGAGCAGTACTTC.

This clone was seen a single time. The chain uses TRBV4-1 and TRBJ2-3, with TRBD1 as a possible D gene (6 bases). Between the trimmed V and J ends, which lost 0 bases and 10 bases, there was a span of 14 bases. This CDR3 contains 14 residues. Germline-derived CDR1 and CDR2 are MGHRA and YSYEKL. The chain's CDR3 is CASSQETGTTPQYF. The CDR3 region has the DNA TGCGCCAGCAGCCAAGAGACCGGGACAACCCCGCAGTATTTT.

The rearrangement links TRBV3-1 (or the pseudogene TRBV3-2) to TRBJ1-6, with D unresolved. Trimming removed 1 base from V and 8 bases from J, with 9 bases in between. The CDR3 runs to 14 residues. CDR1 and CDR2 (germline): LGHDT, YNNKEL (reference sequence). CDR3 protein: CASSQGWGDSPLHF. Here the CDR3 DNA reads TGTGCCAGCAGCCAAGGGTGGGGAGATTCACCCCTCCACTTT.

The CDR3 protein is CAISERGGRDTQYF. The CDR3 nucleotides are TGTGCCATCAGTGAGCGTGGCGGGAGGGATACGCAGTATTTT. The genes are TRBV10-3 and TRBJ2-3; 8 positions match TRBD2. Germline trimming cut 2 bases from V and 6 bases from J; bases unmatched to any gene: 4. The CDR3 is 14 amino acids. Germline values: CDR1 ENHRY, CDR2 SYGVKD.

This clone was seen only a few times. This chain uses TRBV28 with TRBJ1-1; perhaps TRBD1 as D (6 bases). Germline CDR1 is MDHEN and CDR2 is SYDVKM. CDR3 length: 13 amino acids. The V gene lost 4 bases and the J gene lost 5 bases, with 11 bases spanning the gap. The CDR3 coding sequence is TGTGCCAGCAGTTGGGGGCGCGAGACTGAAGCTTTCTTT. Its protein is CASSWGRETEAFF.

This clone was found once. The J gene is TRBJ2-7, the V gene TRBV28, with D maybe TRBD2 (6 bases). V gave up 2 bases and J gave up 6 bases, with 26 bases separating them. The germline V gene has CDR1 MDHEN and CDR2 SYDVKM. The CDR3 totals 18 residues. CDR3 coding DNA: TGTGCCAGCAGTTTACCTAACCCCCGGGACTCAGGGAACGGCGAGCAGTACTTC. Protein product: CASSLPNPRDSGNGEQYF.

The V call is TRBV9, the J call TRBJ1-5; 8 positions match TRBD1. Looked up from germline, CDR1 is SGDLS and CDR2 is YYNGEE. The CDR3 covers 14 residues. The V segment lost 4 bases and the J segment 3 bases; nucleotides outside the gene matches: 3. This CDR3 is CASSMTGVNQPQHF. The CDR3 DNA reads as TGTGCCAGCAGCATGACAGGGGTCAATCAGCCCCAGCATTTT.

This chain links TRBV19 with TRBJ1-1; D is possibly TRBD1 (6 bases). V lost 5 bases to trimming and J lost 5 bases, with 18 bases between them. The CDR3 has 15 amino acids. Germline V gene sequence: CDR1 LNHDA, CDR2 SQIVND (reference sequence). CDR3 sequence (DNA): TGTGCCAGTAGTTTTTTACAGGGATCTGAGACTGAAGCTTTCTTT. Translated: CASSFLQGSETEAFF.

The J gene is TRBJ1-5, the V gene TRBV6-5; 7 positions match TRBD1. V gave up 6 bases and J gave up 7 bases; unmatched junction bases: 12. Germline CDR1 and CDR2: MNHEY and SVGAGI. This CDR3 is 15 amino acids long. The CDR3 sequence: CASRHRQGKGQPQHF. CDR3 nucleotide sequence: TGTGCCAGCAGGCACAGACAGGGCAAGGGGCAGCCCCAGCATTTT.

The V gene is TRBV5-1, the J gene TRBJ2-7; D is perhaps TRBD1 (5 bases). The CDR3 sequence is 14 residues long. Germline V gene data show CDR1 as SGHRS and CDR2 as YFSETQ. Between the trimmed V and J ends, which lost 0 bases and 7 bases, there was a span of 14 bases. CDR3 bases: TGCGCCAGCAGCTTGGACCCAGGGAATAGGGAGCAGTACTTC. Amino acid sequence: CASSLDPGNREQYF.

The gene calls are TRBV6-1 and TRBJ2-7, with a possible D match to TRBD1 (5 bases). CDR1 and CDR2 (germline): MNHNS, SASEGT. The CDR3 covers 16 residues. V lost 2 bases to trimming and J lost 2 bases, with 16 bases between them. As DNA, the CDR3 is TGTGCCAGCAGTGAATGGAACAGGCAACCACCCTACGAGCAGTACTTC. Translation gives CASSEWNRQPPYEQYF.

This clone was seen only once. The rearrangement joins TRBV24-1 to TRBJ2-1; TRBD2 matches 11 bases. V lost 9 bases and J lost 7; bases outside the gene matches: 19. Germline V gene sequence: CDR1 KGHDR, CDR2 SFDVKD. The CDR3 is 18 amino acids. The CDR3, as DNA: TGTGCCACCGTGCCCGACGGGACTAGCGGCTTAAGAGTGAATGAGCAGTTCTTC. Amino acid sequence: CATVPDGTSGLRVNEQFF.

The rearrangement links TRBV19 to TRBJ1-2, with a possible D match to TRBD1 (6 bases). V was trimmed by 6 bases and J by 0 bases, leaving 14 bases between them. CDR1 is LNHDA and CDR2 is SQIVND in the germline V gene (reference sequence). The CDR3 is 15 amino acids. In DNA, the CDR3 is TGTGCCAGTAGGACCACAGGGACAACTAACTATGGCTACACCTTC. Protein sequence: CASRTTGTTNYGYTF.